The text below deals with one T cell receptor (beta chain). These data are taken from a study of control samples from healthy donors and cancer patients. TCRdb's table, derived via immunoSEQ multiplex PCR, lists solely in-frame clones and lacks some. The sample lists 77,000 or so clones; about nine tenths were seen once. The CDR3 runs to 13 residues. The germline CDR1 and CDR2 sequences are SGHAT and FQNNGV. V gave up 4 bases and J gave up 2 bases, with 8 bases separating them. The source material was blood. The source is a man aged 25-40 years in good health. V is TRBV11-2 and J is TRBJ1-2; D perhaps matches TRBD1 (5 bases). DNA for the CDR3: TGTGCCAGCAGCTCGGACACAAACTATGGCTACACCTTC. Translated: CASSSDTNYGYTF.